What follows is one TCR beta chain and its context. The source of the sample is a study of blood T cell repertoires in COVID-19. Turning to the study itself: Collection of acute and convalescent COVID-19 samples took place in the United States, Italy and Spain. PBMCs, B-cell-depleted T cells, or T cells provided the cDNA or gDNA that made up the material.

This CDR3 region has 16 residues. Germline CDR1 reads SGDLS; CDR2 reads YYNGEE. V was clipped by 0 bases and J by 0 bases, with 11 bases between them. TCRdb keeps only in-frame clones here, not all; method: immunoSEQ multiplex PCR. The sample consists of approximately 250,000 clones, about 86% of them appearing once. V gene TRBV9 combines with J gene TRBJ2-3; possibly TRBD2 for D (7 bases). The sequencing input was PBMCs or T cells enriched from blood (not recorded which). This sequence originates from a man aged 30 to 45 with acute COVID-19. As DNA, the CDR3 is TGTGCCAGCAGCGTAGTGGCGGGGGCTAGCACAGATACGCAGTATTTT. Translated, it gives CASSVVAGASTDTQYF.